The clone carrying this T cell receptor (beta chain) was picked up many times. Its matching antigen is unknown. Methods used by the authors: Samples had a median of around 94,000 TCRs, ranging roughly 20,000 to 690,600. TCRdb independently ran MiXCR on the RACE reads; one entry per CDR3 protein. These V and J calls rely on TCRdb rather than the paper's analysis. The repertoire holds nearly 110,000 distinct CDR3 sequences, with less than 15% as singletons. Time point denoted: pre-sensitization, week 0. Treatment of the sample: therapeutic diphenylcyclopropenone sensitization with weekly scalp DPC. Researchers extracted total RNA from unfractionated whole blood. This sample is drawn from a study of human T cells and chemical hapten exposure. Study-level information: Per-sample TCR yield variability stemmed mainly from small pooled library volume differences. Findings and caveats of the study: Versus controls, significantly more large CDR3 similarity clusters arose from expanded TCRs.

Trimming stripped 5 bases from V and 0 bases from J, with 6 bases between. The CDR3 has 13 amino acids. Germline V gene data show CDR1 as SGHVS and CDR2 as FNYEAQ. Material: whole blood, obtained in connection with sensitization to the hapten diphenylcyclopropenone (DPC). The V and J genes are TRBV7-6 and TRBJ2-3; D call uncertain. This TCR was recovered from a woman aged 45-60 years with alopecia areata. Some clones in this sample may be carry-over from other donors' samples. CDR3 coding DNA: TGTGCCAGCAGCCCATCTAGCACAGATACGCAGTATTTT. The encoded protein is CASSPSSTDTQYF. The whole variable domain, remainder taken from reference TRBV7-6 and TRBJ2-3, is GAGVSQSPRYKVTKRGQDVALRCDPISGHVSLYWYRQALGQGPEFLTYFNYEAQQDKSGLPNDRFSAERPEGSISTLTIQRTEQRDSAMYRCASSPSSTDTQYFGPGTRLTVL.